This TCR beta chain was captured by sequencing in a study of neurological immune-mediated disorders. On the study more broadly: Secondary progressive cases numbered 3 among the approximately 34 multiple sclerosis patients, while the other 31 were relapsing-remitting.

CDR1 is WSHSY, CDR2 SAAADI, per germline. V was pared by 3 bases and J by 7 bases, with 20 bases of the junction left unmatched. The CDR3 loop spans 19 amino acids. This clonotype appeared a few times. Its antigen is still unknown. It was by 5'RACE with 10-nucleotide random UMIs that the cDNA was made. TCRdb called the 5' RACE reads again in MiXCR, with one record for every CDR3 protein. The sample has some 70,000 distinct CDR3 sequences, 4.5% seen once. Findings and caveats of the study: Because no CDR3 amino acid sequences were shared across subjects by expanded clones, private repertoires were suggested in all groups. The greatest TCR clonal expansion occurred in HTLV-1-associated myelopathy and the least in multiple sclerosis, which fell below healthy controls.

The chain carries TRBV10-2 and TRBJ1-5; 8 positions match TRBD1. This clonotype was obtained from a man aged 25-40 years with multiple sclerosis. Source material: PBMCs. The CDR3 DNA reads TGCGCCAGCAGTGATCTCCCCCGGACAGGGTCAATAATTGGCCAGCCCCAGCATTTT. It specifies CASSDLPRTGSIIGQPQHF.